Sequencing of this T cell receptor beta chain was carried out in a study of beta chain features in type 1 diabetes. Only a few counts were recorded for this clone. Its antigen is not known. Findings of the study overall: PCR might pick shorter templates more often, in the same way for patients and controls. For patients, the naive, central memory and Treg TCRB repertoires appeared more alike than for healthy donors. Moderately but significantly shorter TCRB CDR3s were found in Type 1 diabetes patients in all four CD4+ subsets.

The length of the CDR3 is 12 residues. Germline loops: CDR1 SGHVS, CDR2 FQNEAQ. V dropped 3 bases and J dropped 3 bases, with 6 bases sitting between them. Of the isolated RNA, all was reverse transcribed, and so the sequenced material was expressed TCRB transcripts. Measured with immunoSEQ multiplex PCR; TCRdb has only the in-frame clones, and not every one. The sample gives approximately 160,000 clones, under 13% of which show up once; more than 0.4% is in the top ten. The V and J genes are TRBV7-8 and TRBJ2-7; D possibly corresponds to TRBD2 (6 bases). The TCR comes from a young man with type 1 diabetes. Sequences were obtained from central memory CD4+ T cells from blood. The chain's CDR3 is CASSFSGYEQYF. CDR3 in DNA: TGTGCCAGCAGCTTTAGCGGCTACGAGCAGTACTTC.